These 22 T cell receptor beta chains were sequenced from one sample in a study of CD8 T cells in Susac syndrome. With random hexamers, reverse transcription was performed on about 0.5 to 1 ug of RNA. TCRdb reprocessed the immunoSEQ multiplex PCR reads with MiXCR, giving one entry per CDR3 protein. Counted here are 200,000 to 300,000 distinct CDR3 sequences, roughly 95% occurring once; the ten biggest clones make up about 0.094%. Sequenced input: CD4+ T cells from PBMCs. These receptors all come from a human donor with Susac syndrome.

The chain links TRBV7-2 to TRBJ2-7; D is unclear. The V gene's germline CDR1 is SGHTA and CDR2 FQGNSA. V lost 4 bases to trimming and J lost 3 bases, with 13 bases between them. The CDR3 spans 14 residues. CDR3 bases: TGTGCCAGCAGCTCGCTAGTTGCAAACTACGAGCAGTACTTC. Its protein product is CASSSLVANYEQYF.

The chain employs TRBV6-5 and TRBJ1-3; TRBD1 matches at 7 bases. CDR1 is MNHEY and CDR2 is SVGAGI in the germline V gene. The CDR3 loop spans 16 amino acids. V lost 0 bases, J lost 0 bases, and 2 bases stayed unmatched. CDR3 loop: CASSYSQGGSGNTIYF. CDR3 sequence (DNA): TGTGCCAGCAGTTACTCGCAGGGGGGCTCTGGAAACACCATATATTTT.

The rearrangement joins TRBV27 to TRBJ1-2; the match to TRBD1 covers 9 bases. Trimming removed 6 bases from V and 1 base from J; junction bases left unmatched: 9. Germline V CDR1 and CDR2: MNHEY, SMNVEV (reference sequence). This CDR3 spans 16 amino acids. The CDR3, as DNA: TGTGCCAGCAGAGTACGGGACAGGGCAATTAACTATGGCTACACCTTC. It is translated as CASRVRDRAINYGYTF.

The rearrangement joins TRBV29-1 to TRBJ2-2; TRBD2 agrees at 9 bases. The CDR3 spans 16 residues. V shed 2 bases, J shed 5 bases, and the junction held 9 bases outside the gene matches. The germline gives CDR1 SQVTM, CDR2 ANQGSEA. Written as DNA, the CDR3 is TGCAGCGTTGAATTGGCGGGAGGGCCAAAGACCGGGGAGCTGTTTTTT. Its protein is CSVELAGGPKTGELFF.

The chain joins TRBV29-1 to TRBJ2-2; D uncertain. Germline lookup yields CDR1 SQVTM and CDR2 ANQGSEA. The CDR3 has 16 residues. Trimming cost V 3 bases and J 4 bases, with 18 bases left between them. This CDR3 reads CSVDAPTQSFTGELFF. In DNA form, the CDR3 reads TGCAGCGTTGATGCCCCTACCCAATCCTTCACCGGGGAGCTGTTTTTT.

The chain couples TRBV7-3 to TRBJ2-2; 8 nucleotides match TRBD1. Germline V gene lookup returns CDR1 SGHTA and CDR2 FQGTGA. Trimming at V came to 2 bases and at J to 0 bases, leaving 2 bases not matched to a gene. This CDR3 region has 16 residues. The CDR3 protein is CASSLGQGSNTGELFF. As DNA, the CDR3 is TGTGCCAGCAGCTTAGGACAGGGATCGAACACCGGGGAGCTGTTTTTT. The full variable domain, its missing parts supplied by reference TRBV7-3 and TRBJ2-2, is GAGVSQTPSNKVTEKGKYVELRCDPISGHTALYWYRQSLGQGPEFLIYFQGTGAADDSGLPNDRFFAVRPEGSVSTLKIQRTERGDSAVYLCASSLGQGSNTGELFFGEGSRLTVL.

The gene calls are TRBV23-1 and TRBJ2-1; 8 nucleotides line up with TRBD2. TRBV23-1 is assigned to the ORF class and has an uncertain function. V lost 3 bases, J lost 7 bases, and 14 bases stayed unmatched. The CDR3 sequence is 17 residues long. The CDR3: CASSHPPRREVENEQFF. CDR3 DNA sequence: TGCGCCAGCAGTCACCCCCCCCGGCGGGAGGTCGAAAATGAGCAGTTCTTC.

The chain couples TRBV3-1 to TRBJ2-2; D is undetermined. The CDR3 totals 15 residues. CDR1 LGHDT and CDR2 YNNKEL come from the germline V gene (reference sequence). Trimming left V 1 base short and J 1 base short, with 7 bases between. CDR3 amino acids: CASSQVPMNTGELFF. The CDR3, as DNA: TGTGCCAGCAGCCAAGTACCGATGAACACCGGGGAGCTGTTTTTT.

The J gene is TRBJ2-4, the V gene TRBV4-2; D is undetermined. The CDR3 covers 18 residues. Germline V CDR1 and CDR2: LGHNA, YNFKEQ. V lost 3 bases to trimming and J lost 3 bases, with 21 bases between them. The CDR3 loop reads CASSQPTPDVDGKNIQYF. In nucleotides, the CDR3 is TGTGCCAGCAGCCAGCCCACCCCAGATGTCGACGGCAAAAACATTCAGTACTTC.

V is TRBV6-5 and J is TRBJ1-2, with D tentatively TRBD1 (5 bases). Trimming took 2 bases from V and 0 from J, leaving 22 bases between them. Germline V gene lookup returns CDR1 MNHEY and CDR2 SVGAGI. This CDR3 is 19 amino acids long. CDR3 DNA sequence: TGTGCCAGCAGTTACCGTGCTCCCGGACAACAGCGAGCTAACTATGGCTACACCTTC. It translates to CASSYRAPGQQRANYGYTF.

CDR3 nucleotide sequence: TGCAGTGCTTCGCCTTTAGGGGGGTGGGAGACCCAGTACTTC. This translates into CSASPLGGWETQYF. V usage is TRBV20-1 and J usage is TRBJ2-5; D may match TRBD1 or TRBD2 (6 bases each). This CDR3 contains 14 residues. CDR1 is DFQATT and CDR2 is SNEGSKA in the germline V gene (reference sequence). The V end lost 5 bases, the J end lost 5 bases, and 18 bases lay between the germline ends.

The chain uses TRBV20-1 and TRBJ2-5; D is unresolved. Germline V lookup: CDR1 DFQATT, CDR2 SNEGSKA (reference sequence). This CDR3 is 14 amino acids long. The V end lost 0 bases, the J end lost 1 base, and 9 bases lay between the germline ends. The CDR3 sequence is CSARDPLVQETQYF. The DNA of the CDR3 is TGCAGTGCTAGAGATCCACTGGTCCAAGAGACCCAGTACTTC.

The gene calls are TRBV12-3 or TRBV12-4 and TRBJ2-1, with a weak D call TRBD2 (6 bases). This CDR3 is built from 11 residues. Trimming shortened V by 3 bases and J by 9 bases, and 6 bases separated the two germline ends. The CDR3 protein is CASSLGGEQFF. CDR3 nucleotides: TGTGCCAGCAGTTTGGGGGGTGAGCAGTTCTTC.

The J gene is TRBJ2-7, the V gene TRBV5-8; 7 positions match TRBD1. The J segment lost 0 bases and the V segment lost 5 bases, leaving 8 bases of the junction unmatched. The CDR3 loop spans 15 amino acids. CDR1 is SGHTS, CDR2 YDEGEE, per germline. The CDR3 here is CASRQPGQRSYEQYF. The CDR3 DNA follows: TGTGCCAGCAGACAACCGGGACAGCGCTCCTACGAGCAGTACTTC. The full variable domain, its missing parts supplied by reference TRBV5-8 and TRBJ2-7, is EAGVTQSPTHLIKTRGQQATLRCSPISGHTSVYWYQQALGLGLQFLLWYDEGEERNRGNFPPRFSGRQFPNYSSELNVNALELEDSALYLCASRQPGQRSYEQYFGPGTRLTVT.

The rearrangement uses TRBV7-2 and TRBJ2-1; D possibly corresponds to TRBD2 (5 bases). CDR1 and CDR2 from the germline V gene are SGHTA and FQGNSA. With 5 bases removed from V and 7 bases from J, the gap between germline ends came to 15 bases. The CDR3 length is 14 residues. The CDR3 sequence is CASSGVLALNEQFF. CDR3 DNA: TGTGCCAGCAGCGGTGTGTTAGCGCTGAATGAGCAGTTCTTC.

This chain connects TRBV18 to TRBJ2-7; the D is unclear. Trimming removed 2 bases from V and 1 base from J, with 6 bases in between. CDR1 and CDR2 (germline): KGHSH, LQKENI. This CDR3 comprises 13 residues. In DNA, the CDR3 is TGTGCCAGCTCACCAGGCAGTTCCTACGAGCAGTACTTC. Its protein is CASSPGSSYEQYF.

As concerns this clonotype: A single base separates this from a much larger clone, so it may be a read error. This chain connects TRBV28 to TRBJ1-1; no clear D. Germline assignment: CDR1 MDHEN and CDR2 SYDVKM. Trimming pared 4 bases from V and 1 base from J, leaving 1 base between. The CDR3 is 11 residues long. As DNA, the CDR3 is TGTGCCAGCAGTTGGAACACTGAAGCTTTCTTT. Protein: CASSWNTEAFF.

CDR3 nucleotides: TGTGCCAGCAGTCAGGGCCCAGGGCAGTATTTT. It codes for CASSQGPGQYF. J is TRBJ2-3 and V is TRBV6-5, with D possibly TRBD1 on 5 matching bases. The germline V gene has CDR1 MNHEY and CDR2 SVGAGI. The V end lost 5 bases, the J end lost 11 bases, and 11 bases lay between the germline ends. This CDR3 has 11 residues.

V usage is TRBV3-1 and J usage is TRBJ1-2; 8 nucleotides line up with TRBD1. The CDR3 is 14 residues long. J was trimmed by 4 bases and V by 3 bases; bases with no gene match: 4. Germline V CDR1 and CDR2: LGHDT, YNNKEL (reference sequence). The chain's CDR3 is CASSHGQGGYGYTF. The CDR3 coding sequence is TGTGCCAGCAGCCACGGACAGGGTGGCTATGGCTACACCTTC.

This clonotype was seen just once. The V gene is TRBV12-3 or TRBV12-4, the J gene TRBJ2-1; D call uncertain. The V end was cut by 4 bases, the J end by 12 bases, with 13 bases between. This CDR3 is built from 12 residues. The CDR3 DNA follows: TGTGCCAGCAGTTCGGTCCCCGTGGGGCAGTTCTTC. This gives the protein CASSSVPVGQFF.

The rearrangement uses TRBV4-1 and TRBJ2-7, with unresolved D. The CDR3 extends over 12 amino acids. Germline V CDR1 and CDR2: MGHRA, YSYEKL. The V end was cut by 0 bases, the J end by 7 bases, with 7 bases between. Written as DNA, the CDR3 is TGCGCCAGCAGCCAAGAGGTGGGAGAGCAGTACTTC. Encoded protein: CASSQEVGEQYF.

The chain is built from TRBV4-2 and TRBJ2-1; D perhaps matches TRBD2 (6 bases). Trimming cost V 3 bases and J 9 bases, with 18 bases left between them. The CDR3 runs to 15 residues. Germline values: CDR1 LGHNA, CDR2 YNFKEQ. CDR3 DNA: TGTGCCAGCAGCCAGGGCCTGTACGGGAGAGGTGAGCAGTTCTTC. Protein: CASSQGLYGRGEQFF.